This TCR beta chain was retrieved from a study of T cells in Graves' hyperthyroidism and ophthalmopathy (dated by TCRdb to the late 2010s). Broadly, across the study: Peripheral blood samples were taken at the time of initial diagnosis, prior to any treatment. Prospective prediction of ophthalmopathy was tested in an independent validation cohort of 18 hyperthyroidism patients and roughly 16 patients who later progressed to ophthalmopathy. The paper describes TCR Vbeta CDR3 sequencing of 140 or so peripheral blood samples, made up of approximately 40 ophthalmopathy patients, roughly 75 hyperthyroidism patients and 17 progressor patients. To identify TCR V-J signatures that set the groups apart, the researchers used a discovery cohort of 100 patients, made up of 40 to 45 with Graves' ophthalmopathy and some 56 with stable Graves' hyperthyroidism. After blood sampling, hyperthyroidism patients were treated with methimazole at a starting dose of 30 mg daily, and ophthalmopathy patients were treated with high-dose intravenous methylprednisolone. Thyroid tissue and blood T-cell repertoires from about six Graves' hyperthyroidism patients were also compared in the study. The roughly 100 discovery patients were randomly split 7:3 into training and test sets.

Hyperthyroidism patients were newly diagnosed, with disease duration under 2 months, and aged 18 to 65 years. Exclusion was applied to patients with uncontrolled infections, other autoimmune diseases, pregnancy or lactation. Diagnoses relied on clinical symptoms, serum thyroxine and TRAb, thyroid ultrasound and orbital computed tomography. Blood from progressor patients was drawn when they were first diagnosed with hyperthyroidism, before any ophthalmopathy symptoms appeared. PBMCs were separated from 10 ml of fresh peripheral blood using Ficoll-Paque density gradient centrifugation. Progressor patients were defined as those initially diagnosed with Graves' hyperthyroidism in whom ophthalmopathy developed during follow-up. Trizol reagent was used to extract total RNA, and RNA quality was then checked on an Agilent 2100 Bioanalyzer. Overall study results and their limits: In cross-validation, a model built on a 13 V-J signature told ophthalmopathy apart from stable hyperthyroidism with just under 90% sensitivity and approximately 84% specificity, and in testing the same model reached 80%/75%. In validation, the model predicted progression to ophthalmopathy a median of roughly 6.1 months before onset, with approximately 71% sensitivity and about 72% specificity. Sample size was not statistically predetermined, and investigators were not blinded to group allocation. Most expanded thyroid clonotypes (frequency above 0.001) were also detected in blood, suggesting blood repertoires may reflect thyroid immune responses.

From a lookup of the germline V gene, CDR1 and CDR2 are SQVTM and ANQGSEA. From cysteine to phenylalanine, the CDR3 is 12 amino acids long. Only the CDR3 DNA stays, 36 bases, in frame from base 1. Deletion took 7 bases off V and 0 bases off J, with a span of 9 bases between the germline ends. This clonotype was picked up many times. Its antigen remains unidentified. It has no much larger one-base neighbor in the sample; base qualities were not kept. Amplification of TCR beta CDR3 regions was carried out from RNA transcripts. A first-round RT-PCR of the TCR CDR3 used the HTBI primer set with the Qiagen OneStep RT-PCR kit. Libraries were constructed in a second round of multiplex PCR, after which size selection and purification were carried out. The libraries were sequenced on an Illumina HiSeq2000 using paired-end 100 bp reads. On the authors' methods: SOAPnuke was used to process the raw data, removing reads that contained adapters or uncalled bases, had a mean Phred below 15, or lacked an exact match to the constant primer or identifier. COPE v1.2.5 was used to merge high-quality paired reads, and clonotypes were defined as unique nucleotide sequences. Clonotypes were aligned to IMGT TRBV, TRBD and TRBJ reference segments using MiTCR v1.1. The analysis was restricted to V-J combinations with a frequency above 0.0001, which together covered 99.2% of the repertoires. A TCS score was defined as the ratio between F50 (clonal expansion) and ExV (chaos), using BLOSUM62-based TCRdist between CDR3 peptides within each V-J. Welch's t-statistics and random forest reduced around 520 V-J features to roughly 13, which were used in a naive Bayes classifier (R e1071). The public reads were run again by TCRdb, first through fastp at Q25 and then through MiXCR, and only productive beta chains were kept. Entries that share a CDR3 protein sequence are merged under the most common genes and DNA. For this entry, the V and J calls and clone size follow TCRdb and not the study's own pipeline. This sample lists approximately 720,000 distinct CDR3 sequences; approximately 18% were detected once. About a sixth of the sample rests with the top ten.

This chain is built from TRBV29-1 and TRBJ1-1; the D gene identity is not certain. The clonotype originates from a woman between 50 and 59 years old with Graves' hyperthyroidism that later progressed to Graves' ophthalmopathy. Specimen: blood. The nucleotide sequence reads TGCAGCGCCTCGGTCCTGAACACTGAAGCTTTCTTT. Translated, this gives CSASVLNTEAFF.